A single sample is the source of the 20 T cell receptor beta chains below, sequenced in a study of technical replicates of blood from a few donors. Clones were read by immunoSEQ multiplex PCR, and TCRdb kept only the in-frame ones, dropping some. Of about 48,000 clones detected, about 90% appear once; the ten largest clones hold 3.5% to 4.5%. Sequencing was performed on PBMCs. The receptor set was obtained from a human donor in good health. Some clones in this sample may be carry-over from other donors' samples.

The chain links TRBV5-6 to TRBJ2-7, with D possibly matching TRBD1 (5 bases). V was shortened by 2 bases and J by 3 bases, with 6 bases between the two germline ends. Germline CDR1 is SGHDT and CDR2 is YYEEEE. The CDR3 consists of 12 residues. As DNA, the CDR3 is TGTGCCAGCAGCTTTCAGGGCTACGAGCAGTACTTC. Encoded protein: CASSFQGYEQYF. The whole variable domain, remainder taken from reference TRBV5-6 and TRBJ2-7, is DAGVTQSPTHLIKTRGQQVTLRCSPKSGHDTVSWYQQALGQGPQFIFQYYEEEERQRGNFPDRFSGHQFPNYSSELNVNALLLGDSALYLCASSFQGYEQYFGPGTRLTVT.

This chain links TRBV13 with TRBJ2-7; TRBD1 matches 10 bases. The CDR3 runs to 14 residues. From germline, CDR1 is PRHDT and CDR2 FYEKMQ (reference sequence). V shed 4 bases and J 7 bases; nucleotides not matched to a gene: 7. CDR3 in DNA: TGTGCCAGCAGCTCTCCGGGACAGGGGTGGGAGCAGTACTTC. Translating it yields CASSSPGQGWEQYF.

V is TRBV2 and J is TRBJ1-1; D is undetermined. CDR1 and CDR2 (germline): SNHLY, FYNNEI. The CDR3 is 13 residues long. V lost 8 bases to trimming and J lost 0 bases, with 10 bases between them. CDR3 DNA: TGTGCCAGCGAGCGAGAAATGAACACTGAAGCTTTCTTT. Translation gives CASEREMNTEAFF.

The V gene is TRBV6-1, the J gene TRBJ1-1; no clear D gene. In germline, CDR1 is MNHNS, CDR2 SASEGT. This CDR3 spans 15 amino acids. Trimming left V 4 bases short and J 1 base short, with 13 bases between. CDR3 sequence: CASSGEAEKNTEAFF. CDR3 nucleotides: TGTGCCAGCAGTGGAGAAGCTGAGAAGAACACTGAAGCTTTCTTT.

The chain recombines TRBV6-5 with TRBJ1-1; possibly TRBD1 for D (5 bases). This CDR3 region has 14 residues. V shed 4 bases and J shed 1 base, with 10 bases lying between them. Germline V CDR1 and CDR2: MNHEY, SVGAGI. The CDR3 region is CASSFDRKNTEAFF. CDR3 nucleotides: TGTGCCAGCAGTTTTGACAGAAAGAACACTGAAGCTTTCTTT.

This sequence joins TRBV7-9 and TRBJ2-7; D is undetermined. V lost 2 bases, J lost 5 bases, and 10 bases lay in between. Germline values: CDR1 SEHNR, CDR2 FQNEAQ (reference sequence). The CDR3 covers 13 residues. CDR3 protein: CASSLQQNHEQYF. The CDR3 coding sequence is TGTGCCAGCAGCTTACAACAGAACCACGAGCAGTACTTC.

J is TRBJ2-3 and V is TRBV6-4; 8 nucleotides agree with TRBD1. Trimming removed 4 bases from V and 4 bases from J; junction bases left unmatched: 7. The CDR3 totals 15 residues. Germline V gene lookup returns CDR1 MRHNA and CDR2 SNTAGT. The CDR3 reads CASSVQGAGADTQYF. The CDR3 DNA sequence: TGTGCCAGCAGTGTTCAGGGGGCTGGTGCAGATACGCAGTATTTT.

The chain has TRBV18 and TRBJ1-1; 7 nucleotides line up with TRBD1. In germline, CDR1 is KGHSH, CDR2 LQKENI. This CDR3 has 12 residues. V dropped 6 bases and J dropped 11; count of bases not matched to a gene: 9. For the CDR3, the DNA is TGTGCCAGCTCTATCGACAGGGCCTATGCTTTCTTT. Translated, it gives CASSIDRAYAFF.

The chain couples TRBV7-8 to TRBJ1-1; 9 bases align to TRBD1. The ends lost 4 bases at V and 5 bases at J; junction bases unmatched: 5. Germline CDR1 and CDR2: SGHVS and FQNEAQ. This CDR3 comprises 14 residues. In DNA form, the CDR3 reads TGTGCCAGCAGCTCCGGGACAGGGAATACTGAAGCTTTCTTT. This gives the protein CASSSGTGNTEAFF.

V is TRBV10-3 and J is TRBJ2-1; D gene ambiguous. The ends were cut back, 5 bases at V and 6 bases at J, with 8 bases in the middle. CDR3 length equals 12 residues. The V gene's germline CDR1 is ENHRY and CDR2 SYGVKD. CDR3 loop: CAISPQVNEQFF. For the CDR3, the DNA is TGTGCCATCAGTCCCCAGGTCAATGAGCAGTTCTTC.

The rearrangement links TRBV19 to TRBJ2-2; 9 bases are shared with TRBD1. The CDR3 covers 17 residues. The J segment lost 1 base and the V segment lost 4 bases, leaving 7 bases of the junction unmatched. Germline CDR1 LNHDA, CDR2 SQIVND (reference sequence). The CDR3 protein is CASSTIPGQGNTGELFF. The CDR3 DNA reads TGTGCCAGTAGTACGATACCGGGACAGGGGAACACCGGGGAGCTGTTTTTT.

J is TRBJ1-2 and V is TRBV5-4, with 12 positions matching TRBD1. This CDR3 is 15 amino acids long. V was clipped by 3 bases and J by 8 bases; unmatched bases: 8. Germline CDR1 reads SGHNT; CDR2 reads YYREEE (reference sequence). The CDR3, as DNA: TGTGCCAGCAGCTCTAAGGGACAGGGGGCCGGGGGCTACACCTTC. This codes for CASSSKGQGAGGYTF.

This sequence joins TRBV19 and TRBJ1-1, with 8 bases matching TRBD1. Losses at the gene ends were 6 bases for V and 6 bases for J; bases not matched to a gene: 12. The CDR3 runs 15 residues. Germline V lookup: CDR1 LNHDA, CDR2 SQIVND (reference sequence). CDR3 in amino acids: CASSSSGQGSPEAFF. CDR3 DNA sequence: TGTGCCAGTAGCTCCTCCGGACAGGGAAGTCCTGAAGCTTTCTTT.

V gene TRBV11-3 combines with J gene TRBJ2-7; tentatively, D is TRBD2 (6 bases). Trimming pared 0 bases from V and 3 bases from J, leaving 18 bases between. This CDR3 contains 17 residues. The germline V gene encodes CDR1 SGHNT and CDR2 YENEEA. CDR3 bases: TGTGCCAGCAGCTTAGATCACGGGACTCCCGGGGACTACGAGCAGTACTTC. Its protein is CASSLDHGTPGDYEQYF.

The rearrangement joins TRBV4-1 to TRBJ1-2; D is perhaps TRBD1 (6 bases). Germline V gives CDR1 MGHRA, CDR2 YSYEKL. The CDR3 sequence is 15 residues long. The V and J ends lost 4 bases and 6 bases respectively, with 18 bases between them. Written as DNA, the CDR3 is TGCGCCAGCAGCCCCTCCGGTGAGAGGGGGAATGGCTACACCTTC. Its translation is CASSPSGERGNGYTF.

The J gene is TRBJ2-1, the V gene TRBV18; 7 nucleotides align to TRBD1. Unmatched junction bases numbered 18, after V lost 4 bases and J lost 9 bases. Per the germline V gene, CDR1 is KGHSH and CDR2 is LQKENI. This CDR3 region has 17 residues. The CDR3 is CASSLDRIGQIPGEQFF. CDR3 bases: TGTGCCAGCTCACTGGACAGGATCGGGCAGATACCGGGTGAGCAGTTCTTC. Combining the CDR3 with reference TRBV18 and TRBJ2-1 gives the whole variable domain NAGVMQNPRHLVRRRGQEARLRCSPMKGHSHVYWYRQLPEEGLKFMVYLQKENIIDESGMPKERFSAEFPKEGPSILRIQQVVRGDSAAYFCASSLDRIGQIPGEQFFGPGTRLTVL.

V is TRBV13 and J is TRBJ2-7, with 7 bases matching TRBD2. CDR3 length equals 14 residues. Germline CDR1 and CDR2: PRHDT and FYEKMQ (reference sequence). The V segment lost 2 bases and the J segment 5 bases; nucleotides outside the gene matches: 6. DNA for the CDR3: TGTGCCAGCAGCTTAACCAGCGGGATGGACGAGCAGTACTTC. Translating it yields CASSLTSGMDEQYF.

The gene calls are TRBV9 and TRBJ1-6, with D perhaps TRBD1 (6 bases). Trimming cost V 1 base and J 7 bases, with 12 bases left between them. Germline CDR1 is SGDLS and CDR2 is YYNGEE. This CDR3 spans 15 amino acids. The CDR3 is CASSVNGQHNSPLHF. The CDR3 nucleotides read TGTGCCAGCAGCGTAAATGGACAGCACAATTCACCCCTCCACTTT. The complete variable domain, with remaining parts taken from reference TRBV9 and TRBJ1-6, reads DSGVTQTPKHLITATGQRVTLRCSPRSGDLSVYWYQQSLDQGLQFLIQYYNGEERAKGNILERFSAQQFPDLHSELNLSSLELGDSALYFCASSVNGQHNSPLHFGNGTRLTVT.

The V gene is TRBV29-1, the J gene TRBJ2-7; TRBD1 matches 7 bases. Per germline, CDR1 SQVTM and CDR2 ANQGSEA. The V and J ends lost 6 bases and 0 bases, in that order; junction bases with no gene match: 5. The CDR3 extends over 13 amino acids. CDR3 coding DNA: TGCAGCGTCCCCGGGGACAGCTCCTACGAGCAGTACTTC. Encoded protein: CSVPGDSSYEQYF.

The V and J genes are TRBV2 and TRBJ1-6; 7 bases match TRBD1. The V gene end was trimmed by 7 bases and the J gene end by 6 bases; junction bases not matched to a gene: 3. The CDR3 is 13 residues long. Germline CDR1 and CDR2: SNHLY and FYNNEI. The CDR3 region has the DNA TGTGCCAGCACTGGGACAGTTAATTCACCCCTCCACTTT. Amino acid sequence: CASTGTVNSPLHF.